Below, one T cell receptor beta chain is given with its context. Its specificity is unknown. This sample is part of a study of cytomegalovirus exposure and HLA in healthy donors. V was cut by 7 bases and J by 3 bases, with 18 bases left in between. Per germline, CDR1 SGHTA and CDR2 FQGNSA. The length of the CDR3 is 15 residues. Study-wide results and caveats: When the data were analyzed later, several of the most significant clusters appeared to be linked to common viral pathogens. Previous analysis showed most TCR beta V segments were productive about 90% or about 30% of the time.

Researchers ran the PCR with 60 Vbeta and 13 Jbeta primers. Produced via immunoSEQ multiplex PCR; TCRdb's table is partial and in-frame only. Its table records more than 85,000 clones. The receptor was isolated from a girl aged 10-17 years in good health and CMV-seropositive. The sequencing input was PBMCs. This rearrangement joins TRBV7-2 to TRBJ1-1; the D gene is possibly TRBD1 (5 bases). CDR3 nucleotide sequence: TGTGCCAGCAACCTTCCATCCGGGGGGTACACTGAAGCTTTCTTT. It specifies CASNLPSGGYTEAFF.